This paragraph reports one TCR beta chain. CDR1 is LNHNV, CDR2 YYDKDF, per germline (reference sequence). This CDR3 has 16 residues. V was pared by 8 bases and J by 0 bases, with 17 bases between. Generated by immunoSEQ multiplex PCR, the TCRdb table keeps only in-frame clones and is missing some. The table lists roughly 170,000 clones, about four fifths of them singletons. This entry is derived from a study of blood T cell repertoires in COVID-19. At the level of the study: Researchers got acute and convalescent COVID-19 samples from the United States, Italy and Spain.

The cohort comprised adults aged roughly 18 to 100 years residing in about two dozen US areas. Participants' reported clinical history set cohort assignment. The chain recombines TRBV15 with TRBJ2-1; D not resolved. The sequenced sample consisted of PBMCs or T cells enriched from blood (not recorded which). The clonotype comes from a woman aged 45 to 65 in a cohort exposed to, infected with or recovered from COVID-19 (not recorded which). The CDR3 loop reads CATLKIRRSSYNEQFF. CDR3 in DNA: TGTGCCACCTTGAAAATCAGGCGAAGCTCCTACAATGAGCAGTTCTTC.